Listed below are T cell receptor beta chains from one sample, sequenced in a study of T cells in Graves' hyperthyroidism and ophthalmopathy. Using its own MiXCR run on the multiplex PCR reads, TCRdb lists one record per CDR3 protein. This table holds under 300,000 distinct CDR3 sequences, approximately 16% found once. Sequenced: blood. All receptors come from a woman in her forties or fifties with Graves' hyperthyroidism that later progressed to Graves' ophthalmopathy. The CDR3 runs from the conserved cysteine through the conserved F or W. Each record gives: D gene, clone size, V gene, J gene, CDR3 DNA, CDR3 protein. A D gene is named only where the DNA matches it firmly. Part of the rows lack a size; the others show once, few, many or a class for expanded clones.

D: -; size: many; V: TRBV18; J: TRBJ1-1; DNA: TGTGCCAGCTCACCAGTTGAGGGACTAACTGAAGCTTTCTTT; CDR3: CASSPVEGLTEAFF
D: -; size: many; V: TRBV28; J: TRBJ1-5; DNA: TGTGCCAGCAGTCCATCGACAAACAGCAATCAGCCCCAGCATTTT; CDR3: CASSPSTNSNQPQHF
D: TRBD2; size: many; V: TRBV3-1; J: TRBJ2-2; DNA: TGTGCCAGCAGCCCCGGGACTAGCGGGAACACCGGGGAGCTGTTTTTT; CDR3: CASSPGTSGNTGELFF
D: TRBD2; size: many; V: TRBV12-3/TRBV12-4; J: TRBJ2-7; DNA: TGTGCCAGCAGGCGGACTAGCGGGAGAGGATACGAGCAGTACTTC; CDR3: CASRRTSGRGYEQYF
D: -; size: many; V: TRBV30; J: TRBJ1-4; DNA: TGTGCCTGGAACAAGGACGGAGCCAGATATGAAAAACTGTTTTTT; CDR3: CAWNKDGARYEKLFF
D: TRBD2; size: many; V: TRBV7-9; J: TRBJ2-3; DNA: TGTGCCAGCAGCTTATACCCGGCGGGAGGGCCTACAGATACGCAGTATTTT; CDR3: CASSLYPAGGPTDTQYF
D: -; size: many; V: TRBV28; J: TRBJ1-1; DNA: TGTGCCAGCACCTTTCTCACGGGGACTGAAGCTTTCTTT; CDR3: CASTFLTGTEAFF
D: -; size: many; V: TRBV7-2; J: TRBJ2-7; DNA: TGTGCCAGCAGCTTTCAGACTGAGAAGCAGTACTTC; CDR3: CASSFQTEKQYF
D: TRBD2; size: -; V: TRBV6-1; J: TRBJ2-1; DNA: TGTGCCAGCAGAGAAAGCGGGAGCCTGTTCTTC; CDR3: CASRESGSLFF
D: TRBD2; size: -; V: TRBV5-6; J: TRBJ2-7; DNA: TGTGCCAGCAGCTTGGGGCGGGAGGGCCCCCGCCCCCGCTACGAGCAGTACTTC; CDR3: CASSLGREGPRPRYEQYF
D: -; size: few; V: TRBV4-1; J: TRBJ2-7; DNA: TGCGCCAGCAGCCCCCAGGGGAGGGGCCGCTACGAGCAGTACTTC; CDR3: CASSPQGRGRYEQYF
D: TRBD1; size: many; V: TRBV28; J: TRBJ2-7; DNA: TGTGCCAGCAGTTTAAGATTTGAGACAGGGACCTACGAGCAGTACTTC; CDR3: CASSLRFETGTYEQYF
D: TRBD2; size: many; V: TRBV7-7; J: TRBJ2-2; DNA: TGTGCTAGCAGCTTAAGGACTAGCGGGAGAACAGACACCGGGGAGCTGTTTTTT; CDR3: CASSLRTSGRTDTGELFF
D: TRBD1; size: -; V: TRBV7-9; J: TRBJ1-2; DNA: TGTGCCAGCAGACCCGGGACAGGGTCTGGCTACACCTTC; CDR3: CASRPGTGSGYTF
D: TRBD2; size: many; V: TRBV20-1; J: TRBJ2-3; DNA: TGCAGTGCTAGAGATCCGGGGGGGGAACATGGCAGCACAGATACGCAGTATTTT; CDR3: CSARDPGGEHGSTDTQYF